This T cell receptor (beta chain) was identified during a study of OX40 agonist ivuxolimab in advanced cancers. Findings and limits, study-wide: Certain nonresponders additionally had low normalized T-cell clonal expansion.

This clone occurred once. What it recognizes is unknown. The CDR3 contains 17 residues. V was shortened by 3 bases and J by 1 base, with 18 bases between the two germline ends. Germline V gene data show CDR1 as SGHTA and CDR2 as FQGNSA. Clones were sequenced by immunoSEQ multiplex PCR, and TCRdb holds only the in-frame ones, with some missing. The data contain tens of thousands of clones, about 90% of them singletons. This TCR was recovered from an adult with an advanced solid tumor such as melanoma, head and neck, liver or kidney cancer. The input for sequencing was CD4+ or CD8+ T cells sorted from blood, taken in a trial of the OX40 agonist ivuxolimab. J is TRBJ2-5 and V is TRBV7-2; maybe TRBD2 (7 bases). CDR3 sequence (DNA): TGTGCCAGCAGCTTGTGGGGGGGCAAAGGGGTCCAAGAGACCCAGTACTTC. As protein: CASSLWGGKGVQETQYF. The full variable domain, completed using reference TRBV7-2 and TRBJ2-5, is GAGVSQSPSNKVTEKGKDVELRCDPISGHTALYWYRQSLGQGLEFLIYFQGNSAPDKSGLPSDRFSAERTGGSVSTLTIQRTQQEDSAVYLCASSLWGGKGVQETQYFGPGTRLLVL.